The 3 T cell receptor beta chains listed next were all sequenced from one sample in a study of memory CD4+ T cells and cytomegalovirus serostatus. Single viable CD3+CD4+CD8-CD45RO+ cells were sorted as the memory CD4+ T cells. The method was immunoSEQ multiplex PCR; TCRdb's version includes in-frame clones alone and lacks a portion of them. This table has about 92,000 clones, roughly 80% appearing once. Sequences were obtained from memory CD4+ T cells from blood. Receptor source: an adult in good health and CMV-seropositive.

This sequence joins TRBV5-1 and TRBJ2-5; 8 bases line up with TRBD1. Germline assignment: CDR1 SGHRS and CDR2 YFSETQ. This CDR3 has 14 amino acids. V lost 4 bases, J lost 5 bases, and 7 bases stayed unmatched. The DNA of the CDR3 is TGCGCCAGCAGCACAACCCAGGGGGCGGAGACCCAGTACTTC. It codes for CASSTTQGAETQYF.

CDR3 sequence (DNA): TGTGCCAGCAGCTTGGGGGTTCGGGGGACTAATGAAAAACTGTTTTTT. It translates to CASSLGVRGTNEKLFF. The chain carries TRBV5-8 and TRBJ1-4; TRBD1 is a possible D gene (5 bases). The CDR3 sequence is 16 residues long. Germline V gene sequence: CDR1 SGHTS, CDR2 YDEGEE. The ends were cut back, 0 bases at V and 2 bases at J, with 11 bases in the middle.

This chain joins TRBV4-1 and TRBJ2-3; 8 bases align to TRBD1. This CDR3 is built from 14 residues. CDR1 is MGHRA and CDR2 is YSYEKL in the germline V gene. V shed 6 bases, J shed 0 bases, and the junction held 2 bases outside the gene matches. CDR3 sequence reads: CASRRQGSTDTQYF. CDR3 coding DNA: TGCGCCAGCAGAAGACAGGGGAGCACAGATACGCAGTATTTT.